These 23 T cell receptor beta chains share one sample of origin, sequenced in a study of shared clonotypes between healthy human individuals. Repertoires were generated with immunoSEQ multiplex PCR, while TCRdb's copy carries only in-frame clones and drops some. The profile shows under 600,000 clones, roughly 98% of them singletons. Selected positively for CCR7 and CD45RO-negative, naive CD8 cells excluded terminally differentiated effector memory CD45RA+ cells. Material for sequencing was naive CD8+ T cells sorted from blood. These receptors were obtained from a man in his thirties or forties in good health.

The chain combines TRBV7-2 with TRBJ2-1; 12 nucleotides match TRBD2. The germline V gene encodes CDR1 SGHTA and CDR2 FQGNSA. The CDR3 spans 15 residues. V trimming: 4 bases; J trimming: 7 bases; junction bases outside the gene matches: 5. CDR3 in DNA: TGTGCCAGCAGCTGGACCGGACTAGCGGGAAATGAGCAGTTCTTC. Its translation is CASSWTGLAGNEQFF. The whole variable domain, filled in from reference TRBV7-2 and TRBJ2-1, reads GAGVSQSPSNKVTEKGKDVELRCDPISGHTALYWYRQSLGQGLEFLIYFQGNSAPDKSGLPSDRFSAERTGGSVSTLTIQRTQQEDSAVYLCASSWTGLAGNEQFFGPGTRLTVL.

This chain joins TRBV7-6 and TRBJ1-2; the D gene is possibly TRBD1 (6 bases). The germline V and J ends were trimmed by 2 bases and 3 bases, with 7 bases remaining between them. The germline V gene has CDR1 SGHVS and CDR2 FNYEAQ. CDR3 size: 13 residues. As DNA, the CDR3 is TGTGCCAGCAGCTTACCAGGGGACTATGGCTACACCTTC. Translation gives CASSLPGDYGYTF.

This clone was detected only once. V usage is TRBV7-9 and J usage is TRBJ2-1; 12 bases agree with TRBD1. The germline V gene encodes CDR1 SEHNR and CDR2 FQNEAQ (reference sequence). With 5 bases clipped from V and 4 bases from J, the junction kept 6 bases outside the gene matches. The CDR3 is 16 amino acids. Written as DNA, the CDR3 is TGTGCCAGCAGCGCGGCGGGACAGGGGGCATACAATGAGCAGTTCTTC. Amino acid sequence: CASSAAGQGAYNEQFF.

The CDR3 reads CASSLTGVNQPQHF. In nucleotides, the CDR3 is TGTGCCAGCAGCTTAACAGGGGTCAATCAGCCCCAGCATTTT. This chain connects TRBV27 to TRBJ1-5; 7 nucleotides agree with TRBD1. In germline, CDR1 is MNHEY, CDR2 SMNVEV (reference sequence). V lost 6 bases and J lost 3; bases outside the gene matches: 5. CDR3 length: 14 residues.

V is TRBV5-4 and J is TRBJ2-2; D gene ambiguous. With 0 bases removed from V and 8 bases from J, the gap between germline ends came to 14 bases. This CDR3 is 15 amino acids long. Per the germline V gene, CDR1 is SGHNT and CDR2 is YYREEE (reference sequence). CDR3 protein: CASSLGTAARGELFF. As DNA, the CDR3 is TGTGCCAGCAGCTTGGGGACCGCTGCTAGGGGGGAGCTGTTTTTT.

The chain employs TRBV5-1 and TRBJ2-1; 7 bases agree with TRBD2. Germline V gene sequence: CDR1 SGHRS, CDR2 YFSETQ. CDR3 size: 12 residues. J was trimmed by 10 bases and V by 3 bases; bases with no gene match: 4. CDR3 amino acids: CASSSDSGEQFF. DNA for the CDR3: TGCGCCAGCAGCTCCGATAGCGGGGAGCAGTTCTTC.

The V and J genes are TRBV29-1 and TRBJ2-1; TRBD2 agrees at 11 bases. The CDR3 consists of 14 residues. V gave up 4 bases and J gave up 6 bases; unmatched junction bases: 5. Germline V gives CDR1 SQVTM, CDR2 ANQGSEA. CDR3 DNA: TGCAGCGTTGCCTTGGGACTAGCGGTCAATGAGCAGTTCTTC. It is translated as CSVALGLAVNEQFF.

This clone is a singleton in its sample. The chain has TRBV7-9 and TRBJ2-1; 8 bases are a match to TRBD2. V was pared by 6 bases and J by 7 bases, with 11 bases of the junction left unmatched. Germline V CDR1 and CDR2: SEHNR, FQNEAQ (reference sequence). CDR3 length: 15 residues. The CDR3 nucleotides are TGTGCCAGCAGTAAAGCGGGAGAGGTCCCTAATGAGCAGTTCTTC. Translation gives CASSKAGEVPNEQFF.

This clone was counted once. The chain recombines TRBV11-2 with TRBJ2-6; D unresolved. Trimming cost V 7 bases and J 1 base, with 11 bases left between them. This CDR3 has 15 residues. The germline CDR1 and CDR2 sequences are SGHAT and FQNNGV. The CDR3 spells CASNGLGSGANVLTF. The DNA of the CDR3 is TGTGCCAGCAACGGGTTGGGATCTGGGGCCAACGTCCTGACTTTC.

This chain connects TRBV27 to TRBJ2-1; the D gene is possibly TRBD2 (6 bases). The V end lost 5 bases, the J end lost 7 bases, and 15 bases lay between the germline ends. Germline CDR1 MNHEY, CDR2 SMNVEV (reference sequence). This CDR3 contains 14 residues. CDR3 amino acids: CASSPRLVLNEQFF. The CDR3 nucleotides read TGTGCCAGCAGTCCACGACTAGTCCTAAATGAGCAGTTCTTC.

CDR3 in DNA: TGTGCCTGGAGTGTAGGCCGGCGATGGGCGGATACGCAGTATTTT. Translating it yields CAWSVGRRWADTQYF. The J gene is TRBJ2-3, the V gene TRBV30; D is ambiguous. Germline CDR1 reads GTSNPN; CDR2 reads SVGIG (reference sequence). The CDR3 has 15 amino acids. The V end was cut by 0 bases, the J end by 6 bases, with 16 bases between.

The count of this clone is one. The CDR3 is CATRDRGGGYTF. CDR3 nucleotides: TGTGCCACTCGGGACAGGGGGGGCGGCTACACCTTC. The chain uses TRBV27 and TRBJ1-2; 11 bases align to TRBD1. The germline V gene has CDR1 MNHEY and CDR2 SMNVEV (reference sequence). Trimming removed 10 bases from V and 8 bases from J; junction bases left unmatched: 6. This CDR3 region has 12 residues.

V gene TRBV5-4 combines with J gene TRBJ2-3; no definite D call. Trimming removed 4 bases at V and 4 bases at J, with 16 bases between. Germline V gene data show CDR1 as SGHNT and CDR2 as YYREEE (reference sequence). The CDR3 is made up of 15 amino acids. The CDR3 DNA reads TGTGCCAGCAGCGCCCCAGGACCCCTTCCAGATACGCAGTATTTT. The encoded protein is CASSAPGPLPDTQYF.

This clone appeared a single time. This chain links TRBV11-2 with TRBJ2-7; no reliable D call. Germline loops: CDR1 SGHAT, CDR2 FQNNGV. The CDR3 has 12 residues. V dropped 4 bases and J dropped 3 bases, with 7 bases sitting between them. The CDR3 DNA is TGTGCCAGCAGCTCTCTTGGCTACGAGCAGTACTTC. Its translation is CASSSLGYEQYF.

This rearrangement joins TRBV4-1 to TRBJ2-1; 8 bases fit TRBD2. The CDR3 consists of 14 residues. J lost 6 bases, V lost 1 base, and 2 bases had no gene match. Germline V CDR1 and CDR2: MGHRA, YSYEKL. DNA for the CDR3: TGCGCCAGCAGCCAAGGGACTAGCCCCAATGAGCAGTTCTTC. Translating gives CASSQGTSPNEQFF.

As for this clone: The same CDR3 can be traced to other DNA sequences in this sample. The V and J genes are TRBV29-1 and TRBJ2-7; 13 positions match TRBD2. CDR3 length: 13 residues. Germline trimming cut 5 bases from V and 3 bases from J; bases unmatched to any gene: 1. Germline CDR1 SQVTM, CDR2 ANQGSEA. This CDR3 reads CSVRTSGSYEQYF. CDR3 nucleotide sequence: TGCAGCGTTCGGACTAGCGGGAGCTACGAGCAGTACTTC.

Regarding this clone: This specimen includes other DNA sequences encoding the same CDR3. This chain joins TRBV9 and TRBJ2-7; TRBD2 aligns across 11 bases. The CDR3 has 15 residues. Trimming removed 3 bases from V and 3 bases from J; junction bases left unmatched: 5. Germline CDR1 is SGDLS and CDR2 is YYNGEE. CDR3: CASSEGTSGFYEQYF. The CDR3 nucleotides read TGTGCCAGCAGCGAGGGGACTAGCGGTTTCTACGAGCAGTACTTC.

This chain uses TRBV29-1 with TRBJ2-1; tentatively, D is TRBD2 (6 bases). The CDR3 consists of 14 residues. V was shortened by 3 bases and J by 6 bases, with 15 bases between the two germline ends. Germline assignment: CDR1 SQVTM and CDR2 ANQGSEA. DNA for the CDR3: TGCAGCGTTGAGCTCCGGGACGGGAGCAATGAGCAGTTCTTC. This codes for CSVELRDGSNEQFF.

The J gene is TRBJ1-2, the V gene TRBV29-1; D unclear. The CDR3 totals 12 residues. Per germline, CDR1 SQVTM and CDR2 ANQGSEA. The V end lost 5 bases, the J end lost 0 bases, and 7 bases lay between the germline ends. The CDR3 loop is CSVLGTNYGYTF. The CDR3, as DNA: TGCAGCGTTCTAGGAACTAACTATGGCTACACCTTC.

CDR3 residues: CASSLRLAGGYNEQFF. Here the CDR3 DNA reads TGTGCCAGCAGCCTAAGACTAGCGGGAGGCTACAATGAGCAGTTCTTC. The rearrangement links TRBV14 to TRBJ2-1; 13 bases map to TRBD2. Unmatched junction bases numbered 3, after V lost 4 bases and J lost 3 bases. The CDR3 spans 16 residues. In germline, CDR1 is SGHDN, CDR2 FVKESK.

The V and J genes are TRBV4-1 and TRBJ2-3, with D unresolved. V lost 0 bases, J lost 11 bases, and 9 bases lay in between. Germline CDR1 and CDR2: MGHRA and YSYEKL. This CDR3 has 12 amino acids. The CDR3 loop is CASSQERRRQYF. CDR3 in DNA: TGCGCCAGCAGCCAAGAACGCCGGAGGCAGTATTTT.

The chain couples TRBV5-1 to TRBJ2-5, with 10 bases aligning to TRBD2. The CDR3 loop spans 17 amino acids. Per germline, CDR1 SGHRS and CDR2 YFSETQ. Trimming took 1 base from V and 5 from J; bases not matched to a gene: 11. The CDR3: CASSLRSLAGALETQYF. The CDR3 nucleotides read TGCGCCAGCAGCTTGAGATCGCTAGCGGGAGCCTTGGAGACCCAGTACTTC.

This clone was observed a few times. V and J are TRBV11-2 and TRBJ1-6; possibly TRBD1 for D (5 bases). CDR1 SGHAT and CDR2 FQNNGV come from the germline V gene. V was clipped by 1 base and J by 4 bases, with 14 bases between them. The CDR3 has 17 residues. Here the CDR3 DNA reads TGTGCCAGCAGCTTAGTCCGGGATGGGGGTTATAATTCACCCCTCCACTTT. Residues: CASSLVRDGGYNSPLHF.